These T cell receptor beta chains were read from a single sample in a study of blood T cell repertoires in COVID-19. The protocol was immunoSEQ multiplex PCR, while the TCRdb copy is restricted to in-frame clones and leaves out a portion. The table lists approximately 71,000 clones, roughly 88% of them singletons. Sequencing was performed on peripheral blood. These TCRs come from a human donor in a cohort sampled during active COVID-19. Each CDR3 is given with its conserved first and last residue. D genes are given only for firm matches. Clone size is shown for a subset of rows, as once, few, many or a class of expanded clone.

d_call j_call clone_size v_call cdr3_nt cdr3_aa
NA TRBJ2-7 few TRBV7-2 TGTGCCAGCAGCCCCAATGTAGTCTCCTACGAGCAGTACTTC CASSPNVVSYEQYF
TRBD2 TRBJ2-7 NA TRBV7-6 TGTGCCAGCAGCTTACCCGGACTAGCGGGAGCTGGAGAGCAGTACTTC CASSLPGLAGAGEQYF
TRBD2 TRBJ2-5 NA TRBV19 TGTGCCAGTAGTAGAGGGACTAGCGGGAGTTCAGAGACCCAGTACTTC CASSRGTSGSSETQYF
NA TRBJ2-3 NA TRBV20-1 TGCAGTGCTAGTAGGGGGGGACGCACAGATACGCAGTATTTT CSASRGGRTDTQYF
NA TRBJ1-6 NA TRBV10-3 TGTGCCATCAGTGAGTCGGTGGGCTCGAATTCACCCCTCCACTTT CAISESVGSNSPLHF
TRBD1 TRBJ1-3 NA TRBV4-3 TGCGCCAGCAGCCAAGATTTGGGGGGACAGAAGAGAAACACCATATATTTT CASSQDLGGQKRNTIYF
NA TRBJ2-5 NA TRBV3-1/TRBV3-2 TGTGCCAGCAGCAAGCAGGGACTGCAAGAGACCCAGTACTTC CASSKQGLQETQYF
TRBD1 TRBJ2-3 NA TRBV6-5 TGTGCCAGCAGGATCGGGACAGGGAACACAGATACGCAGTATTTT CASRIGTGNTDTQYF
TRBD2 TRBJ2-7 once TRBV11-2 TGTGCCAGCAGCTTAGGGGCGGGAGGGATGCGGGAGCAGTACTTC CASSLGAGGMREQYF
TRBD2 TRBJ2-2 NA TRBV2 TGTGCCAGCGGAGGGAGCGGGAGCCCCGGCGGCGGGGAGCTGTTTTTT CASGGSGSPGGGELFF
NA TRBJ2-3 NA TRBV3-1/TRBV3-2 TGTGCCAGCAGCCAATCCGGAGCAGGCACAGATACGCAGTATTTT CASSQSGAGTDTQYF
NA TRBJ1-4 once TRBV18 TGTGCCAGCCGACGGGAGGCTAATGAAAAACTGTTTTTT CASRREANEKLFF
NA TRBJ1-5 NA TRBV6-2/TRBV6-3 TGTGCCAGCAGCCAGATAGATTCCAATCAGCCCCAGCATTTT CASSQIDSNQPQHF
NA TRBJ1-4 once TRBV12-3/TRBV12-4 TGTGCCAGCAGTTTAGGGAGGAGGGAAAAACTGTTTTTT CASSLGRREKLFF